This T cell receptor (beta chain) was recovered during a study of blood T cell repertoires in COVID-19. Overall study: COVID-19 samples from acute and convalescent phases originated in the United States, Italy and Spain. T cells, B-cell-depleted T cells, or PBMCs provided the cDNA or gDNA that served as material.

In the authors' methods: The assay estimated nucleated cells by amplifying reference gene primers. Some clones are missing from TCRdb's copy, which holds only in-frame ones; the method was immunoSEQ multiplex PCR. V, J and clone size are taken as reported in that table, and D and trimming were inferred from the DNA itself. The table records about 35,000 clones, less than 95% of them present only once. CDR3 length: 16 residues. In germline, CDR1 is MNHEY, CDR2 SMNVEV (reference sequence). The germline V and J ends were trimmed by 5 bases and 9 bases, with 23 bases remaining between them. The V gene is TRBV27, the J gene TRBJ1-5, with D maybe TRBD1 (6 bases). The sequence was collected from an elderly man with acute or convalescent COVID-19. Source material: peripheral blood. Written as DNA, the CDR3 is TGTGCCAGCAGTACAGCCAGACAGGAGCAATCACTGCCCCAGCATTTT. It yields the protein CASSTARQEQSLPQHF.